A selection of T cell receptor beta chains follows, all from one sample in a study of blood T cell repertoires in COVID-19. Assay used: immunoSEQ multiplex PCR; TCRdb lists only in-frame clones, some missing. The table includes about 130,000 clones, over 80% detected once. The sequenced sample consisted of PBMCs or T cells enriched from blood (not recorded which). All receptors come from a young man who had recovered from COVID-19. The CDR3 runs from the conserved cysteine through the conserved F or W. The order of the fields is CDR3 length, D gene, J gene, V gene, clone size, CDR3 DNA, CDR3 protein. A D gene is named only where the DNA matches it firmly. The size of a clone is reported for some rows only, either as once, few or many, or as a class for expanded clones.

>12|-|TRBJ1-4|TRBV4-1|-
TGCGCCAGCAGCCAGAGTCAGGGTAGACTGTTTTTT
CASSQSQGRLFF
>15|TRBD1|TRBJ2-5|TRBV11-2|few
TGTGCCAGCAGCTTGGGACAGAGGCTGGAAGAGACCCAGTACTTC
CASSLGQRLEETQYF
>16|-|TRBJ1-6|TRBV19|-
TGTGCCAGTAGCACGGGCCAGACAGCGTATAATTCACCCCTCCACTTT
CASSTGQTAYNSPLHF
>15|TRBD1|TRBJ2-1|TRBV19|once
TGTGCCAGTAGTACCGGGACAGGAGGTTACAATGAGCAGTTCTTC
CASSTGTGGYNEQFF
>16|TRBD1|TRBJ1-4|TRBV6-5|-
TGTGCCAGCAGTTCGCATCAGGGGGGAGTTAATGAAAAACTGTTTTTT
CASSSHQGGVNEKLFF
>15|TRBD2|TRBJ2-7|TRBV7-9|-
TGTGCCAGCAGCTTAGATGGGACTAGCAGTTACGAGCAGTACTTC
CASSLDGTSSYEQYF
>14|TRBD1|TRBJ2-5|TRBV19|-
TGTGCCAGTAGTATTCGACAGGGCCAAGAGACCCAGTACTTC
CASSIRQGQETQYF
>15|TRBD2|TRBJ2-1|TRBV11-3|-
TGTGCCAGCAGCCCAACAGCGGGGGGGTGGAATGAGCAGTTCTTC
CASSPTAGGWNEQFF
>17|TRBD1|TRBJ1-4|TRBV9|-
TGTGCCAGCAGCGTAGGGAACAGGGGGCGTAATAATGAAAAACTGTTTTTT
CASSVGNRGRNNEKLFF
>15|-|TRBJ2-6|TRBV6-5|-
TGTGCCAGCAGTTTCTATTCCTCTGGGGCCAACGTCCTGACTTTC
CASSFYSSGANVLTF
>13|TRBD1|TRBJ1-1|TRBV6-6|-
TGTGCCAGCAGGGGACAGCAAGACACTGAAGCTTTCTTT
CASRGQQDTEAFF
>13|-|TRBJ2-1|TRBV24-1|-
TGTGCCACCAGTGATTTTATCTCCAATGAGCAGTTCTTC
CATSDFISNEQFF
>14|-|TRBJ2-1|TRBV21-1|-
TGTGCCAGCAGCGCTAGCGGGAGTGGCAATGAGCAGTTCTTC
CASSASGSGNEQFF
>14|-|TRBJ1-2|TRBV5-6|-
TGTGCCAGCAGCTTGAGAGGGACATTCTATGGCTACACCTTC
CASSLRGTFYGYTF
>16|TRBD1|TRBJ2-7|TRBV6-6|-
TGTGCCAGCAGTTACTCGACGACAGGGGGTTCCTACGAGCAGTACTTC
CASSYSTTGGSYEQYF
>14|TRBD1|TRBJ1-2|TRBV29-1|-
TGCAGCGTTGAGAGGCAGGGGGCCGACTATGGCTACACCTTC
CSVERQGADYGYTF
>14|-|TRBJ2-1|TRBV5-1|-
TGCGCCAGCAGCTTATCCGGGACACTGAATGAGCAGTTCTTC
CASSLSGTLNEQFF
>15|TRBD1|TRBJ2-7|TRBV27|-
TGTGCCAGCAGTCATAGGACAGGGTTTAAGGACGAGCAGTACTTC
CASSHRTGFKDEQYF
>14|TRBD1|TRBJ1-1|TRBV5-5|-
TGTGCCAGCAGCTTGGGAGGGGGCCCCACTGAAGCTTTCTTT
CASSLGGGPTEAFF
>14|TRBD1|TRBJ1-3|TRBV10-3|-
TGTGCCATCAGTCACCGGGACAGGAGAAACACCATATATTTT
CAISHRDRRNTIYF
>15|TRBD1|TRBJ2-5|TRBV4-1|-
TGCGCCAGCAGCCACGCCGGGACAGGGCAAGAGACCCAGTACTTC
CASSHAGTGQETQYF
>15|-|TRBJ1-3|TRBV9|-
TGTGCCAGCAGCGTTTTCAGTACCTCTGGAAACACCATATATTTT
CASSVFSTSGNTIYF
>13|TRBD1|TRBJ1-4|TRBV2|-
TGTGCCAGCTGGGGACAGGTTAATGAAAAACTGTTTTTT
CASWGQVNEKLFF
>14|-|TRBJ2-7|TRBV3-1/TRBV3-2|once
TGTGCCAGCAGTCAAATGACAGAAACCTACGAGCAGTACTTC
CASSQMTETYEQYF
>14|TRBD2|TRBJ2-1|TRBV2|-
TGTGCCAGCAGTGAAGGAGCGGGGATTGATGAGCAGTTCTTC
CASSEGAGIDEQFF
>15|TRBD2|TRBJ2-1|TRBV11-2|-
TGTGCCAGTGTCGATCAGGCGGGAGGGGGCAATGAGCAGTTCTTC
CASVDQAGGGNEQFF
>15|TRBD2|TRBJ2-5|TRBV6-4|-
TGTGCCAGCAGTGAAATAGCGGGCCGACAAGAGACCCAGTACTTC
CASSEIAGRQETQYF
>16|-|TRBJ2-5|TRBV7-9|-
TGTGCCAGCAGCCCCGGGAAAGGCGCAGGTTTGGAGACCCAGTACTTC
CASSPGKGAGLETQYF
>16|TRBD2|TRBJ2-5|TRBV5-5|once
TGTGCCAGCAGCTCCGGGACTAGCGGGAATGGAGAGACCCAGTACTTC
CASSSGTSGNGETQYF
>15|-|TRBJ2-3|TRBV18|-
TGTGCCAGCTCACCATCGTACGGACAGACGGATACGCAGTATTTT
CASSPSYGQTDTQYF
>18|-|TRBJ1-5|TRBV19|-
TGTGCCAGTAGTATAGGGGTGTTCGGGGGGCGCGGCAATCAGCCCCAGCATTTT
CASSIGVFGGRGNQPQHF
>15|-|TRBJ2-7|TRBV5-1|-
TGCGCCAGCAGCCGGGACGGGACTCTCCTCAACGAGCAGTACTTC
CASSRDGTLLNEQYF
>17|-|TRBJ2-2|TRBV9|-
TGTGCCAGCAGCGATGAGGCCTCACGACCAGTCTCTGGGGAGCTGTTTTTT
CASSDEASRPVSGELFF
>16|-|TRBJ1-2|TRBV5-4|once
TGTGCCAGCAGCTTAGAAATCCACACGGGAGACTATGGCTACACCTTC
CASSLEIHTGDYGYTF
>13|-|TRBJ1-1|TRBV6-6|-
TGTGCCAGCAGTTACACCGGCAGGCATGAAGCTTTCTTT
CASSYTGRHEAFF
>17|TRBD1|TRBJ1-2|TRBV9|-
TGTGCCAGCAGCGTACGCCCAAAACAGGGGTCTGACTATGGCTACACCTTC
CASSVRPKQGSDYGYTF
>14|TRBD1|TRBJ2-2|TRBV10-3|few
TGTGCCATCAGGGGGACAGGGGAAACCGGGGAGCTGTTTTTT
CAIRGTGETGELFF
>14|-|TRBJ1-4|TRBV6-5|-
TGTGCCAGCAGCCCGGGGGGCAGGGATGGAAAACTGTTTTTT
CASSPGGRDGKLFF
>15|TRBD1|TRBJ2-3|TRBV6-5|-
TGTGCCAGCAGTCATCCGGGACAGGATGTGGATACGCAGTATTTT
CASSHPGQDVDTQYF
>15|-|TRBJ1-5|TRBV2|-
TGTGCCAGCAGAGAGACTCCTTATAGCAATCAGCCCCAGCATTTT
CASRETPYSNQPQHF
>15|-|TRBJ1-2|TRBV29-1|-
TGCAGCACCGTGGCGGGGCAGTCTAGTGGCTATGGCTACACCTTC
CSTVAGQSSGYGYTF
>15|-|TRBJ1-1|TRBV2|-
TGTGCCAGCAGTTCGCCGACAGGCTGGAACACTGAAGCTTTCTTT
CASSSPTGWNTEAFF
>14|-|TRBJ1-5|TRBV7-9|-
TGTGCCAGCACCCAGACAGATAGCAATCAGCCCCAGCATTTT
CASTQTDSNQPQHF
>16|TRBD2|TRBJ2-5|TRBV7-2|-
TGTGCCAGCAGTTTAAGCGGGGGGGGTAACCAAGAGACCCAGTACTTC
CASSLSGGGNQETQYF
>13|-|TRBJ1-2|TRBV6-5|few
TGTGCCAGCAGTCCCCGGATCGGAGAGGGCTACACCTTC
CASSPRIGEGYTF
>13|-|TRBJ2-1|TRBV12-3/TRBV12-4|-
TGTGCCAGCAGTACGGGGGACTACAATGAGCAGTTCTTC
CASSTGDYNEQFF
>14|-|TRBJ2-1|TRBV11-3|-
TGTGCCAGCAGCTTCATAGGACAGCGGAATGAGCAGTTCTTC
CASSFIGQRNEQFF
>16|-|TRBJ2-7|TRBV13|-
TGTGCCAGCAGCGCCCTCCGGACAGCCGGACGGAACGAGCAGTACTTC
CASSALRTAGRNEQYF
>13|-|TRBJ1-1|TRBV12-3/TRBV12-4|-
TGTGCCAGCAGTTTAGGGACAGCCCATGAAGCTTTCTTT
CASSLGTAHEAFF
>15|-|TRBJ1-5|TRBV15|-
TGTGCCACCAGCAGAGGGGAAGGGGGCAATCAGCCCCAGCATTTT
CATSRGEGGNQPQHF
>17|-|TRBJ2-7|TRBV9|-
TGTGCCAGCAGCGGGTCCGGGCTCGGCGGGAAACGTACCGAGCAGTACTTC
CASSGSGLGGKRTEQYF
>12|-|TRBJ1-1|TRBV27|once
TGTGCCAGCAGTTTTATGGGGGGGGAGGATTTCTTT
CASSFMGGEDFF
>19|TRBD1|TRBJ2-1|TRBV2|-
TGTGCCAGCAGTGCCTTAGAAATACTCTGGACAGGTACATACAATGAGCAGTTCTTC
CASSALEILWTGTYNEQFF
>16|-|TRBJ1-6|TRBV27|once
TGTGCCAGCAGTTTATCGGGCGTCGAATATGGTCTTTCCCTCCACTTT
CASSLSGVEYGLSLHF
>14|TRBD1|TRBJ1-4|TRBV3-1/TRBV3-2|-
TGTGCCAGCAGCCAGGGGACAGGGGACGAAAAACTGTTTTTT
CASSQGTGDEKLFF
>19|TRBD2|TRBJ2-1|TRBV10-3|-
TGTGCCATCAGTGAACCGGTGGGGCGGAGGTCTAGCGGGAGGGATGAGCAGTTCTTC
CAISEPVGRRSSGRDEQFF
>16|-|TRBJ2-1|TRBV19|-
TGTGCCAGTAGTGAACCGGGGTCCAGCTCCTACAATGAGCAGTTCTTC
CASSEPGSSSYNEQFF
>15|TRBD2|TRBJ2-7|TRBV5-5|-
TGTGCCAGCAGCTTGACTAGCGGGACTCCCTACGAGCAGTACTTC
CASSLTSGTPYEQYF
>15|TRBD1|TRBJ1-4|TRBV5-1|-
TGCGCCAGCAGCTCTACCGGGACAGGGAATGAAAAACTGTTTTTT
CASSSTGTGNEKLFF
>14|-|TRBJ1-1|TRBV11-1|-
TGTGCCAGCAGCTGGACAGCTGCCTACACTGAAGCTTTCTTT
CASSWTAAYTEAFF